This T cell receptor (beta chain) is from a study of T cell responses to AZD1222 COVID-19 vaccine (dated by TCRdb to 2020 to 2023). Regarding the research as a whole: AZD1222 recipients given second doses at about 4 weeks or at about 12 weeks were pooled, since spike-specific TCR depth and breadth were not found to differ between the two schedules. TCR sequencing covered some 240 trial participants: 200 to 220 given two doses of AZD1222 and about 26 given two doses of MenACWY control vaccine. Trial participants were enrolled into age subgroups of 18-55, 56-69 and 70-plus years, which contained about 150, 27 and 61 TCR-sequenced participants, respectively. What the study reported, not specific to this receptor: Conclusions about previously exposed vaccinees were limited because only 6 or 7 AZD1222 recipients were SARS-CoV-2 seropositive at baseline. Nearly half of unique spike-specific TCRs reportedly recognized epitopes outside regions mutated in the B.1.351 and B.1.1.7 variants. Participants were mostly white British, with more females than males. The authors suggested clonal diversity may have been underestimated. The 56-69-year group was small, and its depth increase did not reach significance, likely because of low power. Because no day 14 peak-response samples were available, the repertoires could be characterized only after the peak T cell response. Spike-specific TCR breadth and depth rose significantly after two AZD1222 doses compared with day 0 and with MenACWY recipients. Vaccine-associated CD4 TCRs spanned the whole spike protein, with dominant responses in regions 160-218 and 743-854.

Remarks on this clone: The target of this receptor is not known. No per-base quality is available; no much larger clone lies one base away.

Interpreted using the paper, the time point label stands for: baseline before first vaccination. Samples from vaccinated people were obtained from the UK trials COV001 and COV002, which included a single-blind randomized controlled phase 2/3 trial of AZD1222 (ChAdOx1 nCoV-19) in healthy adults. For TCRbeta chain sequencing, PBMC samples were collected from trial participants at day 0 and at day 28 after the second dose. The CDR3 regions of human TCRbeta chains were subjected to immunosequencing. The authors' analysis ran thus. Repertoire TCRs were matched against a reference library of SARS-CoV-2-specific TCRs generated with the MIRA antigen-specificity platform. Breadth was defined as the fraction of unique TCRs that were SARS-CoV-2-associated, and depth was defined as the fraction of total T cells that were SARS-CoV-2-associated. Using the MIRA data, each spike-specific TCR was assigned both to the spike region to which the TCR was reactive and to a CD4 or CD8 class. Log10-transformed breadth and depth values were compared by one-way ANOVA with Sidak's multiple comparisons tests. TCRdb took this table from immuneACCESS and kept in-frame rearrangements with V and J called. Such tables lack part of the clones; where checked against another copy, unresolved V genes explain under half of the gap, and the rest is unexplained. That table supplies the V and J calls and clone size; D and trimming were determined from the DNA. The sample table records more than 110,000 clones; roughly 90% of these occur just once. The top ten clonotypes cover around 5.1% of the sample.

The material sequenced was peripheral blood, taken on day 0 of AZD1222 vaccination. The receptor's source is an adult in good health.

The DNA reads as follows: TGTGCCAGCAGTGAAGGGGCGGGGTCACCCCTCCACTTT. This sequence encodes CASSEGAGSPLHF. The chain is assembled from TRBV2 and TRBJ1-6; the D gene remains uncertain. The junction shows trimming of 1 base on V and 10 bases on J, plus 8 bases between the germline ends. Reading the germline V gene gives CDR1 SNHLY and CDR2 FYNNEI. The CDR3, from cysteine to phenylalanine, totals 13 residues. The read is trimmed to its CDR3 DNA, 39 bases read in frame from base 1.